This T cell receptor beta chain was sequenced during a study of control samples from healthy donors and cancer patients. With 4 bases clipped from V and 7 bases from J, the junction kept 8 bases outside the gene matches. CDR1 LNHDA and CDR2 SQIVND come from the germline V gene (reference sequence). This CDR3 spans 14 amino acids. Profiled with immunoSEQ multiplex PCR; TCRdb holds only in-frame clones, not every one. Of roughly 83,000 clones listed, approximately 82% are singletons. This clone appeared once. This chain connects TRBV19 to TRBJ1-2, with 8 nucleotides matching TRBD1. The clonotype originates from an older woman in good health. Sequencing was carried out using blood. The CDR3 DNA follows: TGTGCCAGTAGTACTGCCCAGGGGGCTGGTGGCTACACCTTC. Translation: CASSTAQGAGGYTF.